This T cell receptor (beta chain) was sequenced during a study of shared clonotypes between healthy human individuals (dated by TCRdb to between 2020 and 2021). About the investigation overall: The cohort included three men and a couple of women between 18 and 49 years of age. For each donor, CD4 naive and CD4 memory were each given three plates, CD8 naive was given two plates, and CD8 memory was given one plate. To estimate repertoire size and how much clonotypes are shared between individuals, the study performed deep sequencing of blood TCR repertoires from about five healthy adults. Different laboratories and diverse techniques were used to prepare libraries and sequence TCR repertoires, to increase sequencing depth and limit assay-specific biases. Between about 0.9 and 8.9 billion PBMCs per donor were obtained by leukapheresis. The study at large found these results: Sampling was limited to blood, and TCR repertoires in tissue likely differ from TCR repertoires in blood. Even with the large sequencing depth, rarefaction of the sorted-subset datasets indicated that sequencing was incomplete. Compared with non-shared clonotypes, the clonotypes found in all four sorted-subset donors had higher generation probabilities. Because the study included only a small number of donors, the genetic and exposure-history diversity represented was limited. Naive subsets generally had larger estimated clonotype richness than memory subsets. Pairwise subsampling indicated that sequencing depth was expected to affect the degree of clonotype sharing among donors. Sharing across a few donors was observed for about 5% of naive CD4, less than 4% of naive CD8, around 2.5% of memory CD4, and around 0.42% of memory CD8 clonotypes.

This clone was detected only once. The target of this receptor is not known. No base quality values were provided; no much bigger clone lies one nucleotide off. Relative to germline, V is 4 bases shorter and J is 4 bases shorter, with 7 bases between their ends. From its cysteine to its phenylalanine, the CDR3 spans 12 amino acids. Left in the record is the CDR3 DNA by itself, 36 bases read in frame from the first base. For CDR1 and CDR2, the germline V gene (reference sequence) lists MNHNY and SVGAGI. TCR CDR3 regions were amplified from genomic DNA by multiplex PCR using the deep immunoSEQ assay. Extracted genomic DNA from each cell subset was spread evenly across all wells of several immunoSEQ 96-well plates, with each plate serving as a replicate. Each replicate PCR for sorted subsets received 200 ng genomic DNA, equal to tens of thousands of T cell genomes. Purified libraries were measured with a Qubit 3.0 fluorometer, size-checked on a Bioanalyzer 2100, and measured again with the KAPA Library Quantification kit. Each immunoSEQ 96-well plate was sequenced on its own single-read 150-cycle Illumina NextSeq 550 flow cell. The study's processing was this. The immunoSEQ output contained only junctional sequences without quality scores, so filtering could not match that applied to full-length reads. Sequences were annotated with PyIR, a Python wrapper for IgBLAST v1.9, and V/J genes and CDR3 were assigned using IMGT germline references. Reads were filtered out if the reads had weak V/J assignments (E-value above 1e-6), no CDR3, stop codons, out-of-frame junctions, or ambiguous translated residues. A V3J clonotype was defined by an identical inferred V gene, J gene, and CDR3 amino acid sequence. Percentage overlap between repertoires was computed as shared unique clonotypes divided by the size of the smaller repertoire. Repertoire richness was assessed with RTK rarefaction, the Chao1 estimator, and Recon v2.1 estimates of unobserved clonotypes. OLGA was used to compute generation probabilities for all TCRbeta clonotypes that the gDNA method yielded from four donors. TCRdb took over this immuneACCESS table, retaining in-frame rearrangements with V and J assigned. Such tables are incomplete; in checked studies, under half of the missing clones stem from an unresolved V gene, and the remainder is unexplained. The V and J calls and clone size come from that table; D and trimming were worked out from the DNA. The sample records approximately 2.5 million clones, just over 90% of which are singletons. In total, the top ten clones hold under 0.15% of the sample.

The donors were healthy, HIV-negative adults with no recently reported acute infections or vaccinations. All donors were Caucasian adults living in Nashville, Tennessee, USA. CD4+ T cells were enriched by magnetic negative selection, after which naive cells were positively selected on CD45RA and the negative fraction was taken as the memory subset. Blood was collected by leukapheresis, and PBMCs were isolated by Ficoll-Histopaque density gradient centrifugation and then cryopreserved in liquid nitrogen vapor phase. Purity and quantity of every magnetically sorted T cell population were checked by analytical flow cytometry. Genomic DNA was isolated from every sorted fraction and measured by UV absorbance on a Nanodrop 2000c.

The TCR comes from a man in his late teens or twenties in good health. Here the chain combines TRBV6-6 and TRBJ1-1; the D gene identity is not certain. Specimen: naive CD4+ T cells sorted from blood. The sample's cell subset or site label, decoded: CD45RA+ positively selected. The CDR3 is CASSLDGTEAFF. The nucleotide sequence reads TGTGCCAGCAGTTTGGATGGCACTGAAGCTTTCTTT.